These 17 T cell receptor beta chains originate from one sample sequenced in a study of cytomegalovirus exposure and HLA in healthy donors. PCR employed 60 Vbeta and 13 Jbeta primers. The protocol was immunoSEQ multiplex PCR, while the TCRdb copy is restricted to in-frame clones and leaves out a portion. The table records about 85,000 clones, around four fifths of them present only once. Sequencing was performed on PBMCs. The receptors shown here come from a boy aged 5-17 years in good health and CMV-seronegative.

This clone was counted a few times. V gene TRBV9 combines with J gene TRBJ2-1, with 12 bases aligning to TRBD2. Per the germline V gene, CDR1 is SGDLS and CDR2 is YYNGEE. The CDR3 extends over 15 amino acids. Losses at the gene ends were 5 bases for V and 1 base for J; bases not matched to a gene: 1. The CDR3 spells CASSGTSGSYNEQFF. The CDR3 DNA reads TGTGCCAGCAGTGGGACTAGCGGGTCCTACAATGAGCAGTTCTTC.

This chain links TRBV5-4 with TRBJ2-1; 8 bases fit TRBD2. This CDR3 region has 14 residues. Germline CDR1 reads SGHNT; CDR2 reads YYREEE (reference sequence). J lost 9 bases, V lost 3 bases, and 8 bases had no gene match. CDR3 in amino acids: CASSSGLAITEQFF. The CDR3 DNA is TGTGCCAGCAGCTCCGGACTAGCTATCACTGAGCAGTTCTTC.

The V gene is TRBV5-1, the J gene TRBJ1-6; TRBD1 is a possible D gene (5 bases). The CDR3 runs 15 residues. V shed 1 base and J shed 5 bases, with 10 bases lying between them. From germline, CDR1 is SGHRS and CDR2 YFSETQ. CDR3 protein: CASSLYRGNNSPLHF. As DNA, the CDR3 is TGCGCCAGCAGCTTGTATAGGGGAAATAATTCACCCCTCCACTTT.

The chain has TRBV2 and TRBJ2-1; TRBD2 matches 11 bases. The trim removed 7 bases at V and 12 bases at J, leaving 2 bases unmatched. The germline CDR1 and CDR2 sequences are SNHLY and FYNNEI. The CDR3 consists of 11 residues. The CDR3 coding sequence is TGTGCCAGCATGGGGACTAGCGGGCAGTTCTTC. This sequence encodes CASMGTSGQFF. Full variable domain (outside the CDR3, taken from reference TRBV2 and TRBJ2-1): EPEVTQTPSHQVTQMGQEVILRCVPISNHLYFYWYRQILGQKVEFLVSFYNNEISEKSEIFDDQFSVERPDGSNFTLKIRSTKLEDSAMYFCASMGTSGQFFGPGTRLTVL.

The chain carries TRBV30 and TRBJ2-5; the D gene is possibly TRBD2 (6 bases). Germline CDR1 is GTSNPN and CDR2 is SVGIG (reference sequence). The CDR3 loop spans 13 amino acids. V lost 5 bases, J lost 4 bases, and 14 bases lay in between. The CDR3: CAWSSRGRETQYF. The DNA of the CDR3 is TGTGCCTGGTCTTCCCGGGGGAGAGAGACCCAGTACTTC. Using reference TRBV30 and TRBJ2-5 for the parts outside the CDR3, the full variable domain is SQTIHQWPATLVQPVGSPLSLECTVEGTSNPNLYWYRQAAGRGLQLLFYSVGIGQISSEVPQNLSASRPQDRQFILSSKKLLLSDSGFYLCAWSSRGRETQYFGPGTRLLVL.

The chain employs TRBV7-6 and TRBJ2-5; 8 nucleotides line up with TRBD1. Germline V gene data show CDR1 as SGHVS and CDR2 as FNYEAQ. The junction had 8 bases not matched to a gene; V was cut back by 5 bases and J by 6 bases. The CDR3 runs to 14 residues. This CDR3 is CASSPTDREKTQYF. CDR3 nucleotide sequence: TGTGCCAGCAGCCCTACGGACAGGGAAAAGACCCAGTACTTC.

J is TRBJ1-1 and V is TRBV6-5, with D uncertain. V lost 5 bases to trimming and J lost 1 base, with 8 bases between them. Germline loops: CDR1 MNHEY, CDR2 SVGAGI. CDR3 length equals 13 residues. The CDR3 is CASSLQSNTEAFF. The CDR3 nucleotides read TGTGCCAGCAGTCTACAGTCGAACACTGAAGCTTTCTTT.

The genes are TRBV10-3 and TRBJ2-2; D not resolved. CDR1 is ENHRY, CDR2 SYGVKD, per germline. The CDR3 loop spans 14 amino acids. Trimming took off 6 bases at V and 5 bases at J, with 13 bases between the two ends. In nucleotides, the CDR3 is TGTGCCATCAGGCCCGAAATGAGGACCGGGGAGCTGTTTTTT. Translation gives CAIRPEMRTGELFF.

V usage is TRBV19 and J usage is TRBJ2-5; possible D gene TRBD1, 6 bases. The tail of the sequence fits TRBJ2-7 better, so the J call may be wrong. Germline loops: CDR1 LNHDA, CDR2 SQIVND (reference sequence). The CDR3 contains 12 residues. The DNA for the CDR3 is TGTGCCACCCGGGACAACTTTTACGAGCAGTACTTC. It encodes CATRDNFYEQYF.

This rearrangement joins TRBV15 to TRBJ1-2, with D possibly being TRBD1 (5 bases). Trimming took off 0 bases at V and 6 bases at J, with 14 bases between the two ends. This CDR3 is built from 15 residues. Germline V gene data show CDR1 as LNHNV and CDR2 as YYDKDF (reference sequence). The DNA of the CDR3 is TGTGCCACCAGCAGAGATCGGGCGGGGGACCATGGCTACACCTTC. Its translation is CATSRDRAGDHGYTF.

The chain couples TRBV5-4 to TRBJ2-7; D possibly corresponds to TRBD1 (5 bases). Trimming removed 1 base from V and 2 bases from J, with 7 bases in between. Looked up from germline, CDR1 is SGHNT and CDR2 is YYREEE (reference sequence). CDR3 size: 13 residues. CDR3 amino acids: CASSLQGPYEQYF. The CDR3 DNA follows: TGTGCCAGCAGCTTGCAGGGTCCCTACGAGCAGTACTTC.

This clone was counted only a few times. CDR3 residues: CASSWGDRGREKLFF. The CDR3 DNA sequence: TGTGCCAGCAGCTGGGGGGACAGGGGAAGGGAAAAACTGTTTTTT. The rearrangement uses TRBV5-8 and TRBJ1-4; 10 nucleotides line up with TRBD1. Per the germline V gene, CDR1 is SGHTS and CDR2 is YDEGEE. Unmatched junction bases numbered 7, after V lost 3 bases and J lost 8 bases. The CDR3 loop spans 15 amino acids.

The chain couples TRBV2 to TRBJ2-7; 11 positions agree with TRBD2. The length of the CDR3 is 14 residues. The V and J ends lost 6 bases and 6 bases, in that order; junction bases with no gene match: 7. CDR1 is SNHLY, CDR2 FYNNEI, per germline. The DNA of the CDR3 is TGTGCCAGCAGCGCTTCGGGACTAGCGGTCGAGCAGTACTTC. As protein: CASSASGLAVEQYF.

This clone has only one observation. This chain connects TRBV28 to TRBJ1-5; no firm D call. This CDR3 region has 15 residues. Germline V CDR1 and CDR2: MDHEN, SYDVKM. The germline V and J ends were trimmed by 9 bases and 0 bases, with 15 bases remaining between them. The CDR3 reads CASKFRTHSNQPQHF. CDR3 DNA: TGTGCCAGTAAGTTTCGGACTCATAGCAATCAGCCCCAGCATTTT. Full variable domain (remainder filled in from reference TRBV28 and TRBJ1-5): DVKVTQSSRYLVKRTGEKVFLECVQDMDHENMFWYRQDPGLGLRLIYFSYDVKMKEKGDIPEGYSVSREKKERFSLILESASTNQTSMYLCASKFRTHSNQPQHFGDGTRLSIL.

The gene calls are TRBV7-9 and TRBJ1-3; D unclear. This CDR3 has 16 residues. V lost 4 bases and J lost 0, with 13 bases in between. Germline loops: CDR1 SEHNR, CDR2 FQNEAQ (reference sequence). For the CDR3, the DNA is TGTGCCAGCAGCTCCCCCTCGCAGGTCTCTGGAAACACCATATATTTT. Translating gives CASSSPSQVSGNTIYF.

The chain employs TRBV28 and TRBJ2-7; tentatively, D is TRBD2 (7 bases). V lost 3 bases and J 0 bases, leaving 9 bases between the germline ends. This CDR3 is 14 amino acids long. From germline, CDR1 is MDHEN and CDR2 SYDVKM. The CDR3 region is CASSFRGGSYEQYF. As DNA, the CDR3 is TGTGCCAGCAGTTTTAGGGGGGGCTCCTACGAGCAGTACTTC.

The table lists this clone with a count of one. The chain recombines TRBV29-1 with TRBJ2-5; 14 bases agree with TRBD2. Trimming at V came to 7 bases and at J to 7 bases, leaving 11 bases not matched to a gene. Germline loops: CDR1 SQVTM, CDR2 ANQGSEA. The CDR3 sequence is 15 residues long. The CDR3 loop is CSARTSGRQGVTQYF. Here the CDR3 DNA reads TGCAGCGCCCGGACTAGCGGGAGGCAGGGGGTGACCCAGTACTTC. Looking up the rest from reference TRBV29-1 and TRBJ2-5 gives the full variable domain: SAVISQKPSRDICQRGTSLTIQCQVDSQVTMMFWYRQQPGQSLTLIATANQGSEATYESGFVIDKFPISRPNLTFSTLTVSNMSPEDSSIYLCSARTSGRQGVTQYFGPGTRLLVL.